This entry concerns a single TCR beta chain. Its cognate antigen has yet to be identified. No per-base quality is available; no much larger clone lies one base away. Donors were healthy HIV-negative adults with no recently reported acute infections or vaccinations. Every donor was a Caucasian adult residing in Nashville, Tennessee, USA. CD4+ T cells were enriched through magnetic negative selection, after which naive cells were positively selected on CD45RA and the remaining negative fraction served as the memory subset. After blood collection by leukapheresis, PBMCs were isolated using Ficoll-Histopaque density gradient centrifugation and then cryopreserved in the vapor phase of liquid nitrogen. Analytical flow cytometry was used to check the purity and quantity of each magnetically sorted T cell population. Genomic DNA was isolated from each sorted fraction and quantified by UV absorbance on a Nanodrop 2000c.

The sample is drawn from a study of shared clonotypes between healthy human individuals (dated by TCRdb to the early 2020s). With regard to the full study: Three men and a couple of women, aged 18 to 49 years, made up the cohort. Per donor, three plates each were used for CD4 naive and CD4 memory, two for CD8 naive, and one for CD8 memory. To estimate repertoire size and how much clonotypes are shared between individuals, the study performed deep sequencing of blood TCR repertoires from 4 to 6 healthy adults. To increase sequencing depth and limit assay-specific biases, TCR repertoire library preparation and sequencing were carried out by different laboratories using diverse techniques. Between about 0.8 and 9.5 billion PBMCs per donor were obtained by leukapheresis.

The germline V gene gives CDR1 as MDHEN and CDR2 as SYDVKM. From the cysteine up to the phenylalanine, the CDR3 has a length of 16 residues. The entry retains the CDR3 DNA only, 48 bases that are in frame from base 1. V is trimmed back by 5 bases and J by 2 bases, and the junction contains 12 bases that no gene match accounts for. Overall study results and their limits: Larger estimated clonotype richness was generally found for naive subsets than for memory subsets. Because the study included a small number of donors, the genetic and exposure-history diversity represented was limited. Based on pairwise subsampling, the degree of clonotype sharing among donors was expected to be affected by sequencing depth. Sampling was limited to blood, and TCR repertoires in tissue likely differ from TCR repertoires in blood. Rarefaction of sorted-subset datasets indicated incomplete sequencing despite the large sequencing depth. About 5% of naive CD4, 3.5% of naive CD8, roughly 2.5% of memory CD4, and around 0.4% of memory CD8 clonotypes were shared across a few donors. Compared with non-shared clonotypes, the clonotypes found in all four sorted-subset donors had higher generation probabilities.

Using the deep immunoSEQ assay, TCR CDR3 regions were amplified from genomic DNA by multiplex PCR. Extracted genomic DNA from each cell subset was spread evenly across all wells of several immunoSEQ 96-well plates, with each plate serving as a replicate. For sorted subsets, each replicate PCR was loaded with about 200 ng genomic DNA, equivalent to 25,000 to 35,000 T cell genomes. Purified libraries were measured with a Qubit 3.0 fluorometer, size-checked on a Bioanalyzer 2100, and measured again with the KAPA Library Quantification kit. A separate single-read 150-cycle Illumina NextSeq 550 flow cell was used to sequence each immunoSEQ 96-well plate. In the original analysis: Because the immunoSEQ output included only junctional sequences and no quality scores, the filtering could not be the same as the filtering used for full-length reads. To assign V/J genes and CDR3, sequences were annotated against IMGT germline references using PyIR, a Python wrapper for IgBLAST v1.9. Reads were filtered out if the reads had weak V/J assignments (E-value above 1e-6), no CDR3, stop codons, out-of-frame junctions, or ambiguous translated residues. V3J clonotypes were defined as sequences sharing the same inferred V gene, J gene, and CDR3 amino acid sequence. The percentage overlap between two repertoires was calculated by dividing the number of shared unique clonotypes by the size of the smaller repertoire. RTK rarefaction, the Chao1 estimator, and Recon v2.1 estimates of unobserved clonotypes were used to assess repertoire richness. Generation probabilities for all TCRbeta clonotypes obtained by the gDNA method from a handful of donors were computed using OLGA. The clones in this table, taken by TCRdb from immuneACCESS, are in-frame only. Not every clone is retained; where verified, under half of the shortfall comes from an unresolved V gene, and the cause of the rest is unknown. That table is the source of V, J and clone size, and D and trimming were worked out from the DNA. For this sample there are hundreds of thousands of clones; about three quarters appear just once. The ten biggest clones cover around 1.8% of the sample.

This TCR came from a woman in her thirties in good health. The sample comprised memory CD4+ T cells sorted from blood. The meaning of the sample's cell subset or site label: CD45RA-negative fraction. The rearrangement joined TRBV28 to TRBJ2-7, with 7 middle bases fitting TRBD2. The CDR3 protein is CASSPSPSGLPYEQYF. The bases are TGTGCCAGCAGTCCCTCCCCTAGCGGACTTCCCTACGAGCAGTACTTC. With all but the CDR3 taken from the reference TRBV28 and TRBJ2-7 genes, the full variable domain is: DVKVTQSSRYLVKRTGEKVFLECVQDMDHENMFWYRQDPGLGLRLIYFSYDVKMKEKGDIPEGYSVSREKKERFSLILESASTNQTSMYLCASSPSPSGLPYEQYFGPGTRLTVT.